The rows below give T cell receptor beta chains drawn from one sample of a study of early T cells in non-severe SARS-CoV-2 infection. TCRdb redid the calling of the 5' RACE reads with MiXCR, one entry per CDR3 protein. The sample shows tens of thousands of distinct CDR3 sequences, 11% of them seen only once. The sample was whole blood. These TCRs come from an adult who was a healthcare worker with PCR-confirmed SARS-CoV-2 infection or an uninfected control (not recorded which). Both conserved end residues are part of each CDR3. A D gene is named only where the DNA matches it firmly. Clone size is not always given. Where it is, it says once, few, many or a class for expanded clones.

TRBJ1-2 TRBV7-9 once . CATTPTGFSGYGYTF TGTGCCACGACGCCGACGGGGTTCTCGGGTTATGGCTACACCTTC
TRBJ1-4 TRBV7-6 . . CASSPNLATNEKLFF TGTGCCAGCAGCCCAAACCTAGCAACTAATGAAAAACTGTTTTTT
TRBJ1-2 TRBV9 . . CASSVESYGYTF TGTGCCAGCAGCGTAGAGAGCTATGGCTACACCTTC
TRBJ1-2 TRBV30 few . CAWRSFSNGGYTF TGTGCCTGGAGGAGTTTTTCTAATGGTGGCTACACCTTC
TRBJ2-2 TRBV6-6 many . CASSYSGSGELFF TGTGCCAGCAGTTACTCCGGGTCCGGGGAGCTGTTTTTT
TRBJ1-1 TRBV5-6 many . CASSLYLYLNTEAFF TGTGCCAGCAGCTTGTATTTGTACCTGAACACTGAAGCTTTCTTT
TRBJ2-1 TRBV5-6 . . CASSLEGFGRSYNEQFF TGTGCCAGCAGCTTGGAGGGGTTCGGCAGGTCCTACAATGAGCAGTTCTTC
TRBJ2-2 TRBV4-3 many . CASSQVVNTGELFF TGCGCCAGCAGCCAAGTTGTGAACACCGGGGAGCTGTTTTTT
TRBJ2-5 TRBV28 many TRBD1 CATGTRQGVQETQYF TGTGCCACCGGAACCCGACAGGGGGTACAAGAGACCCAGTACTTC
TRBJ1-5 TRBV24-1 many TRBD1 CATTPAGQRYSNQPQHF TGTGCCACCACCCCAGCGGGACAGCGGTATAGCAATCAGCCCCAGCATTTT
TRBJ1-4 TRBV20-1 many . CSARVAGATNEKLFF TGCAGTGCTAGAGTAGCAGGGGCAACTAATGAAAAACTGTTTTTT
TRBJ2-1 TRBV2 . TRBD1 CASSFDRGRYNEQFF TGTGCCAGCAGTTTTGACAGGGGGCGCTACAATGAGCAGTTCTTC
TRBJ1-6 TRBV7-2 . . CASSLTLHLIYNSPLHF TGTGCCAGCAGCTTGACCCTACATTTGATCTATAATTCACCCCTCCACTTT
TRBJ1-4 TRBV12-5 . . CASGLNKEKLFF TGTGCTAGTGGTTTGAATAAGGAAAAACTGTTTTTT
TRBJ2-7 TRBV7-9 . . CASSTRGGWEQYF TGTGCCAGCAGCACCCGAGGGGGTTGGGAGCAGTACTTC
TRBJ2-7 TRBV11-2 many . CASSSSRTEQYF TGTGCCAGCAGCTCCTCAAGGACTGAGCAGTACTTC
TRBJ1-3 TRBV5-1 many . CASSPDYSGNTIYF TGCGCCAGCAGCCCAGACTACTCTGGAAACACCATATATTTT
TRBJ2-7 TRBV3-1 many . CASSQDSGTEQYF TGTGCCAGCAGCCAGGATAGCGGAACCGAGCAGTACTTC
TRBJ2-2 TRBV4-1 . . CASSQPAKKPGELFF TGCGCCAGCAGCCAGCCGGCGAAGAAACCCGGGGAGCTGTTTTTT
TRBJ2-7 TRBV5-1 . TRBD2 CASSFKTSGGTSYEQYF TGCGCCAGCAGCTTCAAGACTAGCGGGGGGACTTCCTACGAGCAGTACTTC
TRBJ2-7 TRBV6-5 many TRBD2 CASSYRRGGSYEQYF TGTGCCAGCAGTTACCGGCGGGGGGGTTCGTACGAGCAGTACTTC
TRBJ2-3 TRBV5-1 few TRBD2 CASSLSGGARDTQYF TGCGCCAGCAGCCTTAGCGGGGGGGCCAGGGATACGCAGTATTTT